The rows below give T cell receptor beta chains drawn from one sample of a study of CD8 T cells in Susac syndrome. TCRdb re-analysed the immunoSEQ multiplex PCR reads in MiXCR, keeping a single row per CDR3 protein. The sample records roughly 75,000 distinct CDR3 sequences, 93% being singletons. The sample comprised CD4+ T cells from PBMCs. Every receptor here comes from a human donor with Susac syndrome. Each CDR3 is given with its conserved first and last residue. A D gene is named only where the DNA matches it firmly. Some rows have no size entry. The others give once, few or many, or a class for an expanded clone.

j_call,d_call,v_call,clone_size,cdr3_aa,cdr3_nt
TRBJ2-5,TRBD2,TRBV28,NA,CASSPSGLAKETQYF,TGTGCCAGCAGTCCCTCTGGACTAGCCAAAGAGACCCAGTACTTC
TRBJ2-7,NA,TRBV6-6,NA,CASSSNSYEQYF,TGTGCCAGCAGTTCCAATTCCTACGAGCAGTACTTC
TRBJ1-1,TRBD1,TRBV29-1,NA,CSVGGDRLTEAFF,TGCAGCGTTGGGGGGGACAGACTCACTGAAGCTTTCTTT
TRBJ2-1,NA,TRBV7-8,NA,CASSWLGHNEQFF,TGTGCCAGCAGCTGGTTAGGACACAACGAGCAGTTCTTC
TRBJ2-2,NA,TRBV18,NA,CASSPQRGNTGELFF,TGTGCCAGCTCACCCCAACGGGGGAACACCGGGGAGCTGTTTTTT
TRBJ2-3,NA,TRBV24-1,NA,CATSDLVSGSLDTQYF,TGTGCCACCAGTGATTTGGTCTCCGGAAGCTTGGATACGCAGTATTTT
TRBJ2-3,TRBD1,TRBV6-2/TRBV6-3,few,CATRQGPDTQYF,TGTGCCACCCGACAGGGCCCAGATACGCAGTATTTT
TRBJ2-5,NA,TRBV6-1,NA,CASSARPEETQYF,TGTGCCAGCAGTGCGAGGCCGGAAGAGACCCAGTACTTC
TRBJ2-5,TRBD2,TRBV28,once,CASSLSRGGRETQYF,TGTGCCAGCAGTCTATCGCGGGGGGGCCGAGAGACCCAGTACTTC
TRBJ2-3,TRBD2,TRBV6-5,NA,CASSSRTSLSTDTQYF,TGTGCCAGCAGTTCCCGGACTAGCCTCAGCACAGATACGCAGTATTTT
TRBJ2-7,TRBD1,TRBV12-3/TRBV12-4,once,CASSRTGDSSYEQYF,TGTGCCAGCAGCCGGACAGGGGACAGCTCCTACGAGCAGTACTTC
TRBJ2-2,TRBD2,TRBV6-2/TRBV6-3,NA,CASSYRGVTGELFF,TGTGCCAGCAGTTACCGGGGGGTCACCGGGGAGCTGTTTTTT
TRBJ1-6,TRBD1,TRBV7-2,NA,CASSLALGDRGWSPLHF,TGTGCCAGCAGCTTAGCGCTAGGGGACAGGGGTTGGTCACCCCTCCACTTT
TRBJ1-2,NA,TRBV7-2,NA,CASSLEAGLSYGYTF,TGTGCCAGCAGCTTAGAAGCGGGTTTAAGCTATGGCTACACCTTC
TRBJ1-1,TRBD1,TRBV11-1,once,CASSSWAGDSTEAFF,TGTGCCAGCAGCTCCTGGGCGGGGGACAGCACTGAAGCTTTCTTT
TRBJ2-7,NA,TRBV27,NA,CASSFTAVGHEQYF,TGTGCCAGCAGTTTTACGGCCGTAGGCCACGAGCAGTACTTC
TRBJ2-1,NA,TRBV20-1,NA,CSAIGSSYNEQFF,TGCAGTGCTATCGGGAGCTCCTACAATGAGCAGTTCTTC
TRBJ2-3,NA,TRBV7-2,NA,CASSPLDTQYF,TGTGCCAGCAGCCCCTTAGATACGCAGTATTTT
TRBJ2-7,NA,TRBV30,NA,CAWGRGGTSYEQYF,TGTGCCTGGGGGCGTGGGGGGACCTCCTACGAGCAGTACTTC
TRBJ2-7,NA,TRBV20-1,NA,CSADRFPLSYEQYF,TGCAGTGCTGACAGGTTCCCCCTCTCCTACGAGCAGTACTTC